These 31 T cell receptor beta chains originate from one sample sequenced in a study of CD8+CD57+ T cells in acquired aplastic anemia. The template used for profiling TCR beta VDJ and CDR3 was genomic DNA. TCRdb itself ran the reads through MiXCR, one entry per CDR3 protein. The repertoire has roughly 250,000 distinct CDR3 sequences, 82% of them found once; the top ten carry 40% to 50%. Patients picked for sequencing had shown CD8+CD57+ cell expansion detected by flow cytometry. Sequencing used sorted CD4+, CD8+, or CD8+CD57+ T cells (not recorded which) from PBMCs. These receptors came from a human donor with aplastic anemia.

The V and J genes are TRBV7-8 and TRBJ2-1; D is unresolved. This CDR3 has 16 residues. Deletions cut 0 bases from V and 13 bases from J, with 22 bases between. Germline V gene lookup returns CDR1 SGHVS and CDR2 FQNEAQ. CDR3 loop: CASSLARGRDTQYQFF. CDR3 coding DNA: TGTGCCAGCAGCTTAGCAAGAGGTCGCGATACGCAGTATCAGTTCTTC.

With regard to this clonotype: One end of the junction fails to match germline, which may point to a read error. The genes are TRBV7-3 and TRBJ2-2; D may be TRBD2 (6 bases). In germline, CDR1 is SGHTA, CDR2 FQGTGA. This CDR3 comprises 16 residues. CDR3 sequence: CASTRGADPVAGGLFF. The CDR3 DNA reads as TGTGCCAGCACAAGAGGGGCCGATCCCGTTGCCGGGGGGCTGTTTTTT.

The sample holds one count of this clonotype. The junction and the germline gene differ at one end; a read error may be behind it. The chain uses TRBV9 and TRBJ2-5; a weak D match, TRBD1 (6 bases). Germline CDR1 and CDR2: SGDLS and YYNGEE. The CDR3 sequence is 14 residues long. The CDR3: CASTRRAGDETQHF. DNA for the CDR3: TGTGCCAGCACCCGACGGGCAGGGGACGAGACCCAGCACTTC. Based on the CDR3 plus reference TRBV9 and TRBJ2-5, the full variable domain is DSGVTQTPKHLITATGQRVTLRCSPRSGDLSVYWYQQSLDQGLQFLIQYYNGEERAKGNILERFSAQQFPDLHSELNLSSLELGDSALYFCASTRRAGDETQHFGPGTRLLVL.

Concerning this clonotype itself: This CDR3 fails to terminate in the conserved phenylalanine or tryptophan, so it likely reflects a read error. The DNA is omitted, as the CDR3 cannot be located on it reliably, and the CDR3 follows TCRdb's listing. CDR3 amino acids: CASSFQRSVGSQEY. This chain links TRBV7-9 with TRBJ2-2; the table's D call of TRBD2 was not tested on the DNA. CDR1 and CDR2 (germline): SEHNR, FQNEAQ (reference sequence). The CDR3 is 14 amino acids long, termini counted.

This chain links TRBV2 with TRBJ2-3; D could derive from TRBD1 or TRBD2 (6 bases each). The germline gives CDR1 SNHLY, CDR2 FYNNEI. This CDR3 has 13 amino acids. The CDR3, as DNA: TGTAGCAGCGTGGACGGGGGCCCAGATACGCAGTATTTT. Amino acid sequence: CSSVDGGPDTQYF.

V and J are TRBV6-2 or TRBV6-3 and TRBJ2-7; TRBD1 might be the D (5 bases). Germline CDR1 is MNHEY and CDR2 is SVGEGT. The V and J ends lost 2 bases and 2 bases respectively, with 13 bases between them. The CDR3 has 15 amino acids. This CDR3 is CASSYDPGRTYEQYF. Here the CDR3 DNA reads TGTGCCAGCAGTTACGATCCAGGGCGGACCTACGAGCAGTACTTC.

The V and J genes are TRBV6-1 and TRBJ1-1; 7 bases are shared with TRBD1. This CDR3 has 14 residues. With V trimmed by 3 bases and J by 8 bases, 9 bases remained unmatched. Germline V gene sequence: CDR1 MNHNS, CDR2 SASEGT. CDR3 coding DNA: TGTGCCAGCAGTGACGAGGGGGAACAGGGGGAAGCTTTCTTT. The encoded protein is CASSDEGEQGEAFF.

The chain's CDR3 is CSVVRDPSSYEQYF. The CDR3 bases are TGCAGCGTTGTGAGGGACCCGAGCTCCTACGAGCAGTACTTC. The chain carries TRBV29-1 and TRBJ2-7; D may match TRBD1 or TRBD2 (5 bases each). Germline CDR1 SQVTM, CDR2 ANQGSEA. V gave up 4 bases and J gave up 0 bases, with 13 bases separating them. The length of the CDR3 is 14 residues.

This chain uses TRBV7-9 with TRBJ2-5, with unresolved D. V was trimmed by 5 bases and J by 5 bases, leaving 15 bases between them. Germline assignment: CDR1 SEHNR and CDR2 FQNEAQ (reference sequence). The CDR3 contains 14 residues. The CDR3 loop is CASSRETSQETQYF. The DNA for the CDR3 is TGTGCCAGCAGCAGGGAAACAAGCCAGGAGACCCAGTACTTC.

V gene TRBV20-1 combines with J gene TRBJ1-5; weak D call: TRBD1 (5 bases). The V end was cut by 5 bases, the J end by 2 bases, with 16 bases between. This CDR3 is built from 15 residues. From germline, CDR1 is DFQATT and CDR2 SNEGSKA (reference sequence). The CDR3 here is CSAPQEGFGNQPQHF. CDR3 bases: TGCAGTGCTCCTCAGGAGGGGTTCGGCAATCAGCCCCAGCATTTT.

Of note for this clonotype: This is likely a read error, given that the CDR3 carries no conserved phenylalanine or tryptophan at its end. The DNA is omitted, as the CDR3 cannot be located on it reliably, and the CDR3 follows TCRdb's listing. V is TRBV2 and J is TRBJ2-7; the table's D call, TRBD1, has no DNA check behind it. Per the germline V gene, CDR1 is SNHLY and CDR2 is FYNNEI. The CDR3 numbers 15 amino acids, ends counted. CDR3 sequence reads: CASGDGGTDTYDFGP.

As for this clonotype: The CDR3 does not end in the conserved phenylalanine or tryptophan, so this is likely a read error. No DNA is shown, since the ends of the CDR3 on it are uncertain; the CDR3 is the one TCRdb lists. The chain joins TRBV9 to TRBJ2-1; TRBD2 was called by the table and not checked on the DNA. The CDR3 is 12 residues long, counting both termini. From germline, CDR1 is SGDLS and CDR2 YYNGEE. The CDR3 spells CASSHGGGEGYT.

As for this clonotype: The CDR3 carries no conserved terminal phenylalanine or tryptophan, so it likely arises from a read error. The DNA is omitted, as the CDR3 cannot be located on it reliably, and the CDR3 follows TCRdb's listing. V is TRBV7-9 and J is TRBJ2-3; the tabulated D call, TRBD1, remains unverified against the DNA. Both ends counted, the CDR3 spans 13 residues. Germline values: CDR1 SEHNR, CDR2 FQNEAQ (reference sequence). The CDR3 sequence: CASGFQRTGRHYL.

DNA of the CDR3: TGTGCCAGCAGCGTAGGGAGCGGTGGGGAGCTGTTTTTT. Amino acids: CASSVGSGGELFF. This chain uses TRBV9 with TRBJ2-2; D may be TRBD2 (5 bases). V was pared by 0 bases and J by 8 bases, with 8 bases between. Germline values: CDR1 SGDLS, CDR2 YYNGEE. CDR3 length: 13 residues.

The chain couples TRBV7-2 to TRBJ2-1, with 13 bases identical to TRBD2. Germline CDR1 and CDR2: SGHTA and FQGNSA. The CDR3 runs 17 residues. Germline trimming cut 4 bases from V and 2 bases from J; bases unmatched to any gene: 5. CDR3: CASSSNGLAGAYNEQFF. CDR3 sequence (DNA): TGTGCCAGCAGCTCAAACGGACTAGCGGGGGCCTACAATGAGCAGTTCTTC. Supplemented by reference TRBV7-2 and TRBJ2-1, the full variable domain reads GAGVSQSPSNKVTEKGKDVELRCDPISGHTALYWYRQSLGQGLEFLIYFQGNSAPDKSGLPSDRFSAERTGGSVSTLTIQRTQQEDSAVYLCASSSNGLAGAYNEQFFGPGTRLTVL.

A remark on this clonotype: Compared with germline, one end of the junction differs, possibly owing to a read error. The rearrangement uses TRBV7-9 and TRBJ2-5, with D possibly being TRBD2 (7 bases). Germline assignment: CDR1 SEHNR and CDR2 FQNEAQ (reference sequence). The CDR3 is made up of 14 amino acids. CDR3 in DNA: TGTGCCAGCAGCTTTGGCAGCAGGGGAGGGACCCAGGACTTC. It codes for CASSFGSRGGTQDF.

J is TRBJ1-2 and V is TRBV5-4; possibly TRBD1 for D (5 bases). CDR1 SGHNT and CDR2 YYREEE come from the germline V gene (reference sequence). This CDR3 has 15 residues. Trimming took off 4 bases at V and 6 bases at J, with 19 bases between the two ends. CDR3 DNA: TGTGCCAGCAGCGTTGCTGGGGACCCGAAGGATGGCTACACCTTC. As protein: CASSVAGDPKDGYTF.

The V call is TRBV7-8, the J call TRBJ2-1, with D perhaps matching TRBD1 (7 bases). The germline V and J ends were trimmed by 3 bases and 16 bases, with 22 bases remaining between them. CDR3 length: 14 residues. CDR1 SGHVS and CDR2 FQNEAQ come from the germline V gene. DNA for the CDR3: TGTGCCAGCAGCTTTCATCCAGGCGGGACAGCCCTTTTCTTC. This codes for CASSFHPGGTALFF. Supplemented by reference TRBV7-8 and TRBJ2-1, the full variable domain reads GAGVSQSPRYKVAKRGQDVALRCDPISGHVSLFWYQQALGQGPEFLTYFQNEAQLDKSGLPSDRFFAERPEGSVSTLKIQRTQQEDSAVYLCASSFHPGGTALFFGPGTRLTVL.

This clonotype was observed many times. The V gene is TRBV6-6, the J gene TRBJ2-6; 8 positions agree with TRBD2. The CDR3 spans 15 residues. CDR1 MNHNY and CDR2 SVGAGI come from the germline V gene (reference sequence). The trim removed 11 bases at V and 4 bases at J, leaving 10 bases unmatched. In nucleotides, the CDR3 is TGTGCCGGCCATAGCGGGGAGTGGGGGGCCAACGTCCTGACTTTC. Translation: CAGHSGEWGANVLTF.

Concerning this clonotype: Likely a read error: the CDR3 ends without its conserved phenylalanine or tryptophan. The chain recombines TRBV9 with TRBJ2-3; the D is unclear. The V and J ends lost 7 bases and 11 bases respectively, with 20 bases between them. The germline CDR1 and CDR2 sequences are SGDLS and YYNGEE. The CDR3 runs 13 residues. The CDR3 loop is CASGDGSDTQQYV. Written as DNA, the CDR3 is TGTGCCAGCGGCGACGGGTCAGATACGCAGCAGTATGTT.

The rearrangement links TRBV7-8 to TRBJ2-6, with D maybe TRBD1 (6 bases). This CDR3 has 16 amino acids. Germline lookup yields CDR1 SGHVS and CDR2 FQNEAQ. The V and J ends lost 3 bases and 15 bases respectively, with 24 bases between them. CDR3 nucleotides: TGTGCCAGCAGCTTTCATCCAGACGTGGGGGCCAACTCCCTGACTTTC. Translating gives CASSFHPDVGANSLTF.

The CDR3 bases are TGCAGTGCTAGACCGCAGCGCACCTACGAGCAGTACTTC. Protein sequence: CSARPQRTYEQYF. V is TRBV20-1 and J is TRBJ2-7, with D uncertain. The V gene's germline CDR1 is DFQATT and CDR2 SNEGSKA (reference sequence). V lost 2 bases to trimming and J lost 2 bases, with 10 bases between them. CDR3 length equals 13 residues.

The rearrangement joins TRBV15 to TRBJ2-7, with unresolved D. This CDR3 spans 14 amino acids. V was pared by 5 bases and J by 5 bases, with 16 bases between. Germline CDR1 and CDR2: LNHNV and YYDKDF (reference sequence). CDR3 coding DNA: TGTGCCACCAGCGGCCGGGCCGTCGCCGACGAGCAGTACTTC. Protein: CATSGRAVADEQYF.

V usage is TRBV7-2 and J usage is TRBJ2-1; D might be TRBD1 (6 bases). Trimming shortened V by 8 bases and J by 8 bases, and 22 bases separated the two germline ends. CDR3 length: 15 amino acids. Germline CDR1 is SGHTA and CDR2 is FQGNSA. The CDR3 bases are TGTGCCAGCTGCCGGACAGTTTCGGCCTATGATGAGCAGTTCTTC. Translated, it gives CASCRTVSAYDEQFF.

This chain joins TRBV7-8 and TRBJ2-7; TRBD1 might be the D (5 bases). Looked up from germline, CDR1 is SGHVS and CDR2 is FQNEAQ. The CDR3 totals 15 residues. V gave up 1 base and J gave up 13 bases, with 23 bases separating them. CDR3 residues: CASSLGGGPDTQYYV. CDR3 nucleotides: TGTGCCAGCAGCTTAGGGGGCGGTCCCGATACCCAGTATTACGTC.

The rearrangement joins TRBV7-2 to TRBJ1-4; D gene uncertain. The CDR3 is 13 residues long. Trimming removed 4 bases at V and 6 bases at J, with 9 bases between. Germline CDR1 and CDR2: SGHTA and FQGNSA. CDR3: CASSWVGDEKLFF. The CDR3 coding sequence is TGTGCCAGCAGCTGGGTAGGAGATGAAAAACTGTTTTTT.

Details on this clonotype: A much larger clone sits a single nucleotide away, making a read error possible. The CDR3 DNA sequence: TGTGCCAACAGTTCAATTCAATCATCGGGGGCTGGGGAGACCCAGTACTTC. Its translation: CANSSIQSSGAGETQYF. The rearrangement joins TRBV27 to TRBJ2-5; D might be TRBD1 or TRBD2, each matching 6 bases. The CDR3 is made up of 17 amino acids. From germline, CDR1 is MNHEY and CDR2 SMNVEV (reference sequence).

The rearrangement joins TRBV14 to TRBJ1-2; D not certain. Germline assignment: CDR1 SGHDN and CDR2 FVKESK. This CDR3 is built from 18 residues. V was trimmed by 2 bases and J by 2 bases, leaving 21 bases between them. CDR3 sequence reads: CASSQWSGSGGSNYGYTF. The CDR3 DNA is TGTGCCAGCAGCCAATGGAGCGGGTCAGGTGGGTCAAACTATGGCTACACCTTC.

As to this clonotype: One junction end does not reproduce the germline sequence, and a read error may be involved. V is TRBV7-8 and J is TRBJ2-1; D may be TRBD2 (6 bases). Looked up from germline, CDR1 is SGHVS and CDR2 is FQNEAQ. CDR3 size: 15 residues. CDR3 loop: CASSLAGSGDTQQLF. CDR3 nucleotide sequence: TGTGCCAGCAGCTTAGCGGGTAGCGGAGACACGCAGCAGCTCTTC.

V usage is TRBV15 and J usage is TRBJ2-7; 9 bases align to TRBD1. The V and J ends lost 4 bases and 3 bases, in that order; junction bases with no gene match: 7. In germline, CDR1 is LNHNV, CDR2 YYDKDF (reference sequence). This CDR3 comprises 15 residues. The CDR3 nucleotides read TGTGCCACCAGCACCGCGACAGGGGGACGCTACGAGCAGTACTTC. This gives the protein CATSTATGGRYEQYF.

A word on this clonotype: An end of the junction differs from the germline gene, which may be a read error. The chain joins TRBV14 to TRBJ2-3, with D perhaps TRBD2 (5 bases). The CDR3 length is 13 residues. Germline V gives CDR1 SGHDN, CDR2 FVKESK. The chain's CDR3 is CASSQYTRSTQDF. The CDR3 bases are TGTGCCAGCAGCCAATACACTAGATCCACCCAAGATTTT.